This entry lists 30 T cell receptor beta chains sequenced from one sample in a study of cytomegalovirus exposure and HLA in healthy donors. The protocol was immunoSEQ multiplex PCR, while the TCRdb copy is restricted to in-frame clones and leaves out a portion. Here the sample spans 250,000 to 400,000 clones, approximately 86% being singletons. Sample: PBMCs. These receptors all come from a man aged 25-45 years in good health and CMV-seronegative.

The chain carries TRBV5-6 and TRBJ1-2; D uncertain. Looked up from germline, CDR1 is SGHDT and CDR2 is YYEEEE. V lost 0 bases, J lost 3 bases, and 12 bases lay in between. This CDR3 has 15 amino acids. The CDR3 loop is CASSLALRPHYGYTF. Written as DNA, the CDR3 is TGTGCCAGCAGCTTGGCCCTCAGGCCCCACTATGGCTACACCTTC. The full variable domain, completed using reference TRBV5-6 and TRBJ1-2, is DAGVTQSPTHLIKTRGQQVTLRCSPKSGHDTVSWYQQALGQGPQFIFQYYEEEERQRGNFPDRFSGHQFPNYSSELNVNALLLGDSALYLCASSLALRPHYGYTFGSGTRLTVV.

The chain is built from TRBV29-1 and TRBJ1-2; 7 bases fit TRBD1. Losses at the gene ends were 7 bases for V and 3 bases for J; bases not matched to a gene: 11. The CDR3 contains 14 residues. Germline CDR1 is SQVTM and CDR2 is ANQGSEA. This CDR3 reads CSAPRQGEDYGYTF. The CDR3 coding sequence is TGCAGCGCCCCCCGACAGGGTGAAGACTATGGCTACACCTTC.

The chain combines TRBV9 with TRBJ2-7; tentative D call: TRBD2 (6 bases). The germline V and J ends were trimmed by 7 bases and 3 bases, with 14 bases remaining between them. The CDR3 runs to 13 residues. Germline values: CDR1 SGDLS, CDR2 YYNGEE. The chain's CDR3 is CASSREVDYEQYF. CDR3 sequence (DNA): TGTGCCAGCTCGAGGGAGGTGGACTACGAGCAGTACTTC.

This chain uses TRBV5-4 with TRBJ1-2, with TRBD1 matching over 7 bases. Germline CDR1 reads SGHNT; CDR2 reads YYREEE (reference sequence). The V and J ends lost 3 bases and 4 bases, in that order; junction bases with no gene match: 6. The CDR3 contains 14 residues. The CDR3 DNA follows: TGTGCCAGCAGCTGGGACAGTTTGAGCTATGGCTACACCTTC. Translated, it gives CASSWDSLSYGYTF.

A few counts support this clone. The rearrangement joins TRBV27 to TRBJ2-7, with D possibly being TRBD2 (5 bases). V lost 2 bases to trimming and J lost 3 bases, with 14 bases between them. Germline-derived CDR1 and CDR2 are MNHEY and SMNVEV (reference sequence). CDR3 length: 15 amino acids. In nucleotides, the CDR3 is TGTGCCAGCAGTTTACTTGCCGGGGATCGCTACGAGCAGTACTTC. It specifies CASSLLAGDRYEQYF.

The chain joins TRBV2 to TRBJ2-7; 9 bases are a match to TRBD1. V was pared by 7 bases and J by 2 bases, with 3 bases of the junction left unmatched. Germline CDR1 reads SNHLY; CDR2 reads FYNNEI. This CDR3 is 13 amino acids long. The CDR3 region is CASKQGATYEQYF. DNA for the CDR3: TGTGCCAGCAAACAGGGGGCAACCTACGAGCAGTACTTC.

The chain links TRBV18 to TRBJ1-4; D remains ambiguous. CDR3 length equals 14 residues. CDR1 is KGHSH and CDR2 is LQKENI in the germline V gene. V shed 4 bases and J shed 5 bases, with 11 bases lying between them. The CDR3 spells CASSRARQNEKLFF. The CDR3 region has the DNA TGTGCCAGCTCACGAGCCAGGCAGAATGAAAAACTGTTTTTT.

This clone was recorded once. J is TRBJ2-7 and V is TRBV27; 8 bases fit TRBD1. Trimming removed 3 bases from V and 0 bases from J; junction bases left unmatched: 7. The V gene's germline CDR1 is MNHEY and CDR2 SMNVEV (reference sequence). This CDR3 is built from 16 residues. CDR3 DNA: TGTGCCAGCAGTTTGTCCTCGGGACAGGTCTCCTACGAGCAGTACTTC. Its translation is CASSLSSGQVSYEQYF.

V gene TRBV18 combines with J gene TRBJ1-5; D might be TRBD1 (6 bases). The germline V gene has CDR1 KGHSH and CDR2 LQKENI. With 3 bases removed from V and 4 bases from J, the gap between germline ends came to 10 bases. CDR3 length: 14 residues. Here the CDR3 reads CASSPQGINQPQHF. The CDR3 bases are TGTGCCAGCTCACCGCAGGGGATAAATCAGCCCCAGCATTTT.

This clone was observed once. The genes are TRBV7-6 and TRBJ1-1; 10 nucleotides agree with TRBD1. Per germline, CDR1 SGHVS and CDR2 FNYEAQ. There are 15 residues in the CDR3. The V segment lost 2 bases and the J segment 6 bases; nucleotides outside the gene matches: 6. The DNA of the CDR3 is TGTGCCAGCAGCTTATTGGGACAGGGGATAGCTGAAGCTTTCTTT. Protein sequence: CASSLLGQGIAEAFF.

Written as DNA, the CDR3 is TGTGCCAGCAGAGGGGATGAAAAACTGTTTTTT. It codes for CASRGDEKLFF. V gene TRBV6-5 combines with J gene TRBJ1-4; D perhaps matches TRBD1 (5 bases). Trimming removed 6 bases at V and 6 bases at J, with 5 bases between. Germline V lookup: CDR1 MNHEY, CDR2 SVGAGI. This CDR3 contains 11 residues.

V and J are TRBV6-5 and TRBJ1-1; D ambiguous. Germline V lookup: CDR1 MNHEY, CDR2 SVGAGI. The CDR3 spans 15 residues. Trimming pared 2 bases from V and 1 base from J, leaving 11 bases between. The CDR3 nucleotides are TGTGCCAGCAGTTACAAGGGTGCGGGGAACACTGAAGCTTTCTTT. Translating it yields CASSYKGAGNTEAFF.

CDR3: CASSLQIGGRPGANVLTF. The CDR3 region has the DNA TGCGCCAGCAGCCTACAGATCGGGGGTCGCCCTGGGGCCAACGTCCTGACTTTC. The J gene is TRBJ2-6, the V gene TRBV5-1; TRBD2 might be the D (6 bases). Germline loops: CDR1 SGHRS, CDR2 YFSETQ. With 4 bases removed from V and 2 bases from J, the gap between germline ends came to 19 bases. The CDR3 is made up of 18 amino acids.

This clone appeared a few times. The J gene is TRBJ2-5, the V gene TRBV11-3, with TRBD1 matching over 9 bases. Germline CDR1 is SGHNT and CDR2 is YENEEA. After removal of 5 bases from V and 5 bases from J, the junction contained 9 bases not matched to a gene. The CDR3 has 15 amino acids. The chain's CDR3 is CASSRRQGEVETQYF. CDR3 coding DNA: TGTGCCAGCAGCCGGAGACAGGGGGAAGTGGAGACCCAGTACTTC.

This chain joins TRBV6-5 and TRBJ1-3; D might be TRBD1 (5 bases). This CDR3 has 15 amino acids. Per the germline V gene, CDR1 is MNHEY and CDR2 is SVGAGI. Trimming shortened V by 5 bases and J by 4 bases, and 15 bases separated the two germline ends. Written as DNA, the CDR3 is TGTGCCAGCAGTCGGACATTATCTAAGGGAAACACCATATATTTT. Its translation is CASSRTLSKGNTIYF.

This chain uses TRBV18 with TRBJ1-3; 7 nucleotides line up with TRBD1. V lost 4 bases, J lost 4 bases, and 10 bases stayed unmatched. The CDR3 totals 16 residues. Germline V CDR1 and CDR2: KGHSH, LQKENI. The CDR3 DNA reads TGTGCCAGCTCACAACAACAGGGGACCACGGGAAACACCATATATTTT. Translating gives CASSQQQGTTGNTIYF.

CDR3 protein: CASSDHRSNTEAFF. For the CDR3, the DNA is TGTGCCAGCAGTGACCACAGGAGTAACACTGAAGCTTTCTTT. The gene calls are TRBV28 and TRBJ1-1; the D gene is possibly TRBD1 (5 bases). Germline CDR1 MDHEN, CDR2 SYDVKM. Between the trimmed V and J ends, which lost 5 bases and 2 bases, there was a span of 12 bases. The CDR3 length is 14 residues.

The chain links TRBV27 to TRBJ2-3; TRBD2 is a possible D gene (5 bases). This CDR3 comprises 14 residues. Germline values: CDR1 MNHEY, CDR2 SMNVEV (reference sequence). Trimming removed 4 bases from V and 8 bases from J, with 16 bases in between. The CDR3 here is CASSSSGWSGTQYF. The CDR3 DNA reads as TGTGCCAGCAGTTCCTCCGGGTGGAGCGGTACGCAGTATTTT.

The chain is built from TRBV4-3 and TRBJ2-1, with a weak D call TRBD2 (5 bases). This CDR3 comprises 17 residues. Deletions cut 0 bases from V and 6 bases from J, with 18 bases between. CDR1 and CDR2 from the germline V gene are LGHNA and YSLEER. In nucleotides, the CDR3 is TGCGCCAGCAGCCAAGATCTTGGTGGGGAGCTGATCAATGAGCAGTTCTTC. Translating it yields CASSQDLGGELINEQFF.

This CDR3 reads CASSLSQGRGGRTEAFF. CDR3 nucleotide sequence: TGTGCCAGCAGCTTATCACAGGGACGGGGTGGAAGAACTGAAGCTTTCTTT. V gene TRBV5-6 combines with J gene TRBJ1-1, with D possibly being TRBD1 (6 bases). V was trimmed by 2 bases and J by 5 bases, leaving 22 bases between them. This CDR3 contains 17 residues. Germline V gene data show CDR1 as SGHDT and CDR2 as YYEEEE.

The chain uses TRBV18 and TRBJ1-1; 9 bases align to TRBD1. Germline V gene lookup returns CDR1 KGHSH and CDR2 LQKENI. V shed 6 bases and J 1 base; nucleotides not matched to a gene: 6. The CDR3 has 15 amino acids. The CDR3 sequence is CASSPNRGQNTEAFF. In nucleotides, the CDR3 is TGTGCCAGCTCGCCCAACAGGGGGCAGAACACTGAAGCTTTCTTT.

This clone has just one count. The chain carries TRBV9 and TRBJ1-1; D remains unclear. Trimming removed 3 bases at V and 5 bases at J, with 14 bases between. This CDR3 region has 14 residues. CDR1 is SGDLS, CDR2 YYNGEE, per germline. The CDR3 DNA follows: TGTGCCAGCAGCGCCGGAGGGCTTCAGACTGAAGCTTTCTTT. It translates to CASSAGGLQTEAFF.

The genes are TRBV5-4 and TRBJ2-7, with D possibly matching TRBD2 (7 bases). Germline V CDR1 and CDR2: SGHNT, YYREEE (reference sequence). CDR3 length: 16 residues. Trimming removed 0 bases at V and 2 bases at J, with 15 bases between. The CDR3 here is CASSLGGGVTPYEQYF. In nucleotides, the CDR3 is TGTGCCAGCAGCTTGGGAGGGGGGGTGACCCCCTACGAGCAGTACTTC.

The chain is built from TRBV10-1 and TRBJ2-1; 13 nucleotides line up with TRBD2. Germline CDR1 is WNHNN and CDR2 is SYGVQD (reference sequence). This CDR3 has 17 residues. J lost 5 bases, V lost 4 bases, and 8 bases had no gene match. In DNA, the CDR3 is TGCGCCAGCAGTGCCCTCGGGGGACTAGCGGGGAACAATGAGCAGTTCTTC. It encodes CASSALGGLAGNNEQFF.

The chain carries TRBV12-1 and TRBJ2-1; whether TRBD1, the table's D call, matches the DNA was not checked. TRBV12-1 is classified as a pseudogene. The CDR3 has 15 residues. This chain's CDR3 is CASSGGQGRCNEQFF. Here the CDR3 DNA reads TGTGCCAGCAGCGGGGGACAGGGGCGGTGCAATGAGCAGTTCTTC.

The chain carries TRBV7-6 and TRBJ1-1; the D is unclear. CDR1 and CDR2 from the germline V gene are SGHVS and FNYEAQ. Trimming pared 3 bases from V and 0 bases from J, leaving 14 bases between. The CDR3 sequence is 16 residues long. The chain's CDR3 is CASSLSSLPMNTEAFF. The CDR3 DNA sequence: TGTGCCAGCAGCTTGAGTAGTCTCCCTATGAACACTGAAGCTTTCTTT.

This chain joins TRBV6-5 and TRBJ2-4, with a weak D call TRBD1 (5 bases). CDR3 size: 11 residues. The germline V and J ends were trimmed by 6 bases and 9 bases, with 9 bases remaining between them. CDR1 and CDR2 from the germline V gene are MNHEY and SVGAGI. CDR3 region: CASSDQGIQYF. The CDR3 nucleotides read TGTGCCAGCAGCGACCAGGGCATTCAGTACTTC.

This clone was counted a single time. This chain joins TRBV7-2 and TRBJ2-7; 7 nucleotides agree with TRBD2. This CDR3 comprises 14 residues. CDR1 is SGHTA and CDR2 is FQGNSA in the germline V gene. The trim removed 3 bases at V and 3 bases at J, leaving 5 bases unmatched. CDR3 DNA: TGTGCCAGCAGCTTCTCGGCTAGCGGCTACGAGCAGTACTTC. This gives the protein CASSFSASGYEQYF.

V usage is TRBV6-5 and J usage is TRBJ1-6; the D gene is possibly TRBD1 (5 bases). Germline CDR1 MNHEY, CDR2 SVGAGI. V dropped 1 base and J dropped 7 bases, with 11 bases sitting between them. The CDR3 length is 15 residues. The CDR3 DNA sequence: TGTGCCAGCAGTTACTACTCAGGGCAGAATTCACCCCTCCACTTT. Translated, it gives CASSYYSGQNSPLHF.

CDR3 in amino acids: CASSLGDYGYTF. Written as DNA, the CDR3 is TGTGCCAGCAGCTTAGGAGACTATGGCTACACCTTC. The gene calls are TRBV11-2 and TRBJ1-2; no clear D gene. Trimming left V 1 base short and J 3 bases short, with 3 bases between. This CDR3 spans 12 amino acids. Germline loops: CDR1 SGHAT, CDR2 FQNNGV.